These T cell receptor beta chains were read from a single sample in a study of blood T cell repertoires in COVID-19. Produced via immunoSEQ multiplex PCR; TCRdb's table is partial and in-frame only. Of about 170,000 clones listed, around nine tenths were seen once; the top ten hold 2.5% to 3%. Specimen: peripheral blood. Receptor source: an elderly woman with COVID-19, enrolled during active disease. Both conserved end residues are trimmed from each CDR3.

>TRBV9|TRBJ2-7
ASSVAGSYEQY
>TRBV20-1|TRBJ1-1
SPGKAEAF
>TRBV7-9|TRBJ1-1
ASTRDRGEPEAF
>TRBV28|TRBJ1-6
ASSLRGLLGSPLH
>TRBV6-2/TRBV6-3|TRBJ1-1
ASSDRDTLNTEAF
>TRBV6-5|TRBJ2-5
ASSRDGRAIQTQY
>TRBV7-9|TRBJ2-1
ASSTWTGGNEQF
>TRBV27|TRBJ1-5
ASSLEPYSNQPQH
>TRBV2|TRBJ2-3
ASSLRRLAGAPDTQY
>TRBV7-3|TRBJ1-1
ASSLRSDREAF
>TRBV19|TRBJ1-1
ASSIALRAGGTEAF
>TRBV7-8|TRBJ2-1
ASSLSAGARWSYNEQF
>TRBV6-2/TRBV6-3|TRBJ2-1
ASSFRDFGVYNEQF
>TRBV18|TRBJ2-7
ASSPPGANEQY
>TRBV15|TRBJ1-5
ATSWTGNNQPQH
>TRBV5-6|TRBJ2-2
ASSASGTGELF
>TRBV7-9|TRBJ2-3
ASSLASQTGKTHGQY